The 14 T cell receptor beta chains below all came from one sample that was sequenced in a study of cytomegalovirus exposure and HLA in healthy donors (dated by TCRdb to 2016 to 2017). The library relied on the immunoSEQ multiplex PCR assay. For the multiplex PCR, a mixture combining 60 forward primers for TCR Vbeta segments and 13 reverse primers for TCR Jbeta segments was used. TCRdb stores this immuneACCESS table with in-frame sequences only. Part of the clones is absent; in the studies checked, under half of the shortfall reflects unresolved V genes, and no reason is known for the rest. In all, the sample holds about 130,000 clones, and 65% to 90% of those were seen once. 1.2% of the sample is held by the ten biggest clonotypes. The specimen sequenced was PBMCs. These receptors were collected from a girl aged 2 to 9 in good health and CMV-seronegative.

CDR3 nucleotides: TGTGCCAGCAGCTTGGGGTTCAACAACGAGCAGTACTTC. It is translated as CASSLGFNNEQYF. The chain couples TRBV5-4 to TRBJ2-7; no reliable D call. Germline lookup yields CDR1 SGHNT and CDR2 YYREEE (reference sequence). The CDR3 loop spans 13 amino acids. The V end was cut by 0 bases, the J end by 5 bases, with 9 bases between.

The V call is TRBV5-1, the J call TRBJ1-4; 7 bases map to TRBD1. The CDR3 is 14 amino acids. Looked up from germline, CDR1 is SGHRS and CDR2 is YFSETQ. V shed 7 bases and J 4 bases; nucleotides not matched to a gene: 7. The DNA for the CDR3 is TGCGCCAGCGGCCGACAGGGAGGTAATGAAAAACTGTTTTTT. The encoded protein is CASGRQGGNEKLFF. The variable domain in full, with the rest retrieved from reference TRBV5-1 and TRBJ1-4, is KAGVTQTPRYLIKTRGQQVTLSCSPISGHRSVSWYQQTPGQGLQFLFEYFSETQRNKGNFPGRFSGRQFSNSRSEMNVSTLELGDSALYLCASGRQGGNEKLFFGSGTQLSVL.

V usage is TRBV5-1 and J usage is TRBJ2-2, with D maybe TRBD2 (5 bases). In germline, CDR1 is SGHRS, CDR2 YFSETQ. This CDR3 has 16 amino acids. Trimming took 4 bases from V and 2 from J, leaving 15 bases between them. This CDR3 reads CASSPEGQLNTGELFF. The CDR3 DNA sequence: TGCGCCAGCAGCCCCGAGGGTCAGCTAAACACCGGGGAGCTGTTTTTT.

This chain connects TRBV6-4 to TRBJ2-5, with a tentative D call TRBD1 (6 bases). V lost 9 bases, J lost 2 bases, and 13 bases lay in between. CDR1 is MRHNA, CDR2 SNTAGT, per germline. The CDR3 runs 13 residues. Written as DNA, the CDR3 is TGTGCCAGTTCCAGGACAGATCAAGAGACCCAGTACTTC. Protein: CASSRTDQETQYF.

This chain uses TRBV7-2 with TRBJ2-1; 13 bases fit TRBD2. With V trimmed by 5 bases and J by 10 bases, 5 bases remained unmatched. There are 14 residues in the CDR3. CDR1 is SGHTA and CDR2 is FQGNSA in the germline V gene. CDR3 in amino acids: CASSPTSGGPEQFF. CDR3 sequence (DNA): TGTGCCAGCAGCCCGACTAGCGGGGGGCCGGAGCAGTTCTTC.

This clone was seen more than once but under ten times. This rearrangement joins TRBV25-1 to TRBJ2-1; 8 bases match TRBD2. Germline trimming cut 3 bases from V and 7 bases from J; bases unmatched to any gene: 11. The CDR3 runs to 16 residues. The germline gives CDR1 MGHDK, CDR2 SYGVNS. The CDR3 here is CASSDGGSGIQNEQFF. CDR3 DNA: TGTGCCAGCAGTGATGGGGGTAGCGGGATCCAGAATGAGCAGTTCTTC.

The genes are TRBV28 and TRBJ2-7, with D possibly matching TRBD1 (5 bases). V was cut by 5 bases and J by 3 bases, with 17 bases left in between. This CDR3 has 15 residues. Germline loops: CDR1 MDHEN, CDR2 SYDVKM. The CDR3 DNA reads as TGTGCCAGCAGTGACGGACACACTATTCTCTACGAGCAGTACTTC. Its protein is CASSDGHTILYEQYF.

The V call is TRBV6-1, the J call TRBJ2-1, with TRBD2 matching 8 bases. V lost 2 bases, J lost 6 bases, and 9 bases stayed unmatched. This CDR3 has 16 amino acids. Germline loops: CDR1 MNHNS, CDR2 SASEGT. The CDR3 DNA follows: TGTGCCAGCAGTGAAATAGCGGGAAAGCGTCCCAATGAGCAGTTCTTC. This gives the protein CASSEIAGKRPNEQFF.

The chain couples TRBV9 to TRBJ2-7; TRBD1 might be the D (6 bases). V was clipped by 0 bases and J by 3 bases, with 13 bases between them. The CDR3 loop spans 15 amino acids. Germline CDR1 SGDLS, CDR2 YYNGEE. The CDR3 is CASSVAYGTYYEQYF. CDR3 bases: TGTGCCAGCAGCGTAGCTTACGGGACATACTACGAGCAGTACTTC.

The chain uses TRBV7-6 and TRBJ1-1; the D is unclear. V was clipped by 4 bases and J by 1 base, with 7 bases between them. Germline V CDR1 and CDR2: SGHVS, FNYEAQ. This CDR3 region has 13 residues. The CDR3: CASSSYPNTEAFF. CDR3 DNA: TGTGCCAGCAGCTCCTACCCGAACACTGAAGCTTTCTTT.

This clone has a handful of counts. The chain has TRBV2 and TRBJ2-7, with 11 bases aligning to TRBD2. Trimming took 8 bases from V and 2 from J; bases not matched to a gene: 8. Looked up from germline, CDR1 is SNHLY and CDR2 is FYNNEI. The CDR3 has 15 residues. Here the CDR3 reads CASGSSGGYPYEQYF. For the CDR3, the DNA is TGTGCCAGCGGGTCTAGCGGGGGGTACCCCTACGAGCAGTACTTC.

The chain joins TRBV27 to TRBJ2-3; TRBD2 matches at 7 bases. Germline assignment: CDR1 MNHEY and CDR2 SMNVEV (reference sequence). The CDR3 consists of 15 residues. Germline trimming cut 3 bases from V and 3 bases from J; bases unmatched to any gene: 6. CDR3 amino acids: CASSFLASGTDTQYF. As DNA, the CDR3 is TGTGCCAGCAGTTTTTTGGCTAGCGGTACAGATACGCAGTATTTT.

The chain is built from TRBV5-1 and TRBJ1-5, with TRBD1 identical over 9 bases. Germline loops: CDR1 SGHRS, CDR2 YFSETQ. Trimming removed 3 bases from V and 7 bases from J; junction bases left unmatched: 5. The CDR3 is 14 amino acids. The CDR3 reads CASSSTGGGQPQHF. As DNA, the CDR3 is TGCGCCAGCAGCTCGACAGGGGGGGGGCAGCCCCAGCATTTT.

The V gene is TRBV28, the J gene TRBJ1-5; TRBD1 matches 7 bases. This CDR3 contains 14 residues. CDR1 and CDR2 (germline): MDHEN, SYDVKM. V gave up 4 bases and J gave up 5 bases; unmatched junction bases: 5. The chain's CDR3 is CASSSRGLDQPQHF. CDR3 sequence (DNA): TGTGCCAGCAGTTCGAGGGGGCTAGATCAGCCCCAGCATTTT. Combining the CDR3 with reference TRBV28 and TRBJ1-5 gives the whole variable domain DVKVTQSSRYLVKRTGEKVFLECVQDMDHENMFWYRQDPGLGLRLIYFSYDVKMKEKGDIPEGYSVSREKKERFSLILESASTNQTSMYLCASSSRGLDQPQHFGDGTRLSIL.